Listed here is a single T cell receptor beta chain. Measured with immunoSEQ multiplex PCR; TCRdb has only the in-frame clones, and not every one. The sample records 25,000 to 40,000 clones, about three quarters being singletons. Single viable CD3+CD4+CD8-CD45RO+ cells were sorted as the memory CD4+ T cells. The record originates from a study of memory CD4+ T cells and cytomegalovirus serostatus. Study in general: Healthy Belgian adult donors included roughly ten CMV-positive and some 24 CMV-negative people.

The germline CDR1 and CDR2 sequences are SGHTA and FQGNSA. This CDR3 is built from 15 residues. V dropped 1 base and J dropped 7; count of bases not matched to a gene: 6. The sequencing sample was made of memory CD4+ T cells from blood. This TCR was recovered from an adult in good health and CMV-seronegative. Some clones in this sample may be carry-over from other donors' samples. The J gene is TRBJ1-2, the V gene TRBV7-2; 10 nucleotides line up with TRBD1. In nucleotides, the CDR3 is TGTGCCAGCAGCTTAGAGGGGACAGGGGTAACTGGCTACACCTTC. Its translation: CASSLEGTGVTGYTF.